Sequencing of this TCR beta chain was carried out in a study of T-cell reconstitution after alpha-beta-depleted transplantation in children. Unique molecular identifiers were used to barcode this TCRbeta library. MiXCR, run by TCRdb on the PCR reads, gives a single entry per CDR3 protein. The sample consists of some 590,000 distinct CDR3 sequences, more than 9% of them appearing once. The clonotype was recovered from a human donor who donated a stem cell graft to a child with acute myeloid leukemia. The sample here was PBMCs from the stem cell graft donor, taken from the stem cell graft.

CDR3 nucleotides: TGTGCCAGCAGTCCCGAGCGAAACCTAGCCAAAAACATTCAGTACTTC. The encoded protein is CASSPERNLAKNIQYF. The chain joins TRBV12-3 or TRBV12-4 to TRBJ2-4; D is unresolved. Trimming cost V 5 bases and J 0 bases, with 14 bases left between them. CDR3 length: 16 amino acids.